This T cell receptor beta chain was sequenced in a study of blood T cell repertoires in COVID-19 (dated by TCRdb to 2019 to 2021). Turning to the overall study: Samples covering the acute and convalescent phases of COVID-19 were provided by collaborators in the United States, Italy and Spain. The material from the prospective study consisted of cDNA or gDNA derived from T cells, B-cell-depleted T cells, or PBMCs. Deeply sampled blood TCRbeta repertoires from subjects exposed to, actively infected with, or recovered from COVID-19 were included in the dataset. The repertoires were made available in a free public database intended to serve as a resource for research on the immune response to SARS-CoV-2. The samples were drawn from two sources: the first 160 participants of the ongoing ImmuneRACE study, and fewer than 1,500 subjects contributed by 6 global collaborators. The sample metadata nearly always contained a de-identified subject ID, COVID-19 status, age in years and sex. Where available, HLA class I and class II types were obtained from metadata supplied by the sample provider rather than from assay-based typing. What the authors observed across the whole study: Clinical and demographic metadata were provided uncurated, with the amount varying by source and participant.

Worth noting for this clone: Its recognized antigen is unknown. Base qualities are not provided; no much larger clone lies one nucleotide away.

Relative to germline, V is missing 6 bases and J is missing 8 bases, with 8 bases of the junction outside any gene match. CDR1 and CDR2 were assigned from the germline V gene as SNHLY and FYNNEI. Taken from cysteine to phenylalanine, the CDR3 has 13 residues. The read is trimmed to its CDR3 DNA, 39 bases read in frame from base 1. Enrolling through a virtual design, the prospective study's participants ranged in age from about 18 to 89 years and lived across roughly 23 United States geographic areas. In the prospective study, cohorts were assigned on the basis of participant-reported clinical history obtained from a screening survey and a study questionnaire. Recovered participants in ImmuneRACE Cohort 3 were defined by two consecutive negative NP/OP PCR tests, clearance by a healthcare professional, or resolution of symptoms. In the prospective study, whole blood, serum and a nasopharyngeal or oropharyngeal swab were collected from each participant by mobile phlebotomists. Additional blood draws and questionnaires over an approximately two-month period could optionally be provided by prospective study participants. Prospective study blood samples were shipped either frozen or at room temperature before DNA extraction.

TCRbeta CDR3 regions were amplified from genomic DNA using the immunoSEQ Assay, a bias-controlled multiplex PCR. The source study handled its data this way. Nucleated cell counts per sample were estimated from amplification of reference gene primers within the assay. Sequence reads were collapsed and filtered to measure the absolute abundance of every unique TCRbeta CDR3 rearrangement. For each sample, productive Simpson clonality was calculated as the square root of Simpson's diversity index across productive rearrangements. The immuneACCESS repertoire file appears here via TCRdb, limited to in-frame rearrangements. These files lack a portion of the clones; in checked studies, under half of the deficit traces to unresolved V genes, and the cause of the others is not known. That table supplies the V and J calls and clone size; D and trimming were determined from the DNA. The sample contains hundreds of thousands of clones, 80% to 90% of them found a single time. 2.2% of the sample belongs to the ten largest clones.

This TCR was recovered from a man aged 25 to 40 who had recovered from COVID-19. The chain is made from TRBV2 and TRBJ1-2; TRBD1 lines up with 8 middle nucleotides. Sequenced sample: PBMCs or T cells enriched from blood (not recorded which). The sequenced DNA: TGTGCCAGCAGCACTAGGACAGGGAAGGGCTACACCTTC. Its protein product is CASSTRTGKGYTF. With all but the CDR3 taken from the reference TRBV2 and TRBJ1-2 genes, the full variable domain is: EPEVTQTPSHQVTQMGQEVILRCVPISNHLYFYWYRQILGQKVEFLVSFYNNEISEKSEIFDDQFSVERPDGSNFTLKIRSTKLEDSAMYFCASSTRTGKGYTFGSGTRLTVV.